These T cell receptor beta chains were read from a single sample in a study of T cell changes during pregnancy in multiple sclerosis. Assay used: immunoSEQ multiplex PCR; TCRdb lists only in-frame clones, some missing. The profile shows approximately 40,000 clones, roughly 90% of them singletons. The input for sequencing was CD8+ T cells from peripheral blood mononuclear cells, taken in the third trimester of pregnancy. These receptors originate from a female donor with multiple sclerosis, enrolled in a pregnancy study. Both conserved end residues are part of each CDR3. The D gene is left open where the match is weak. Some rows mark clone size as missing; the rest say once, few, many or name a class of expanded clone.

.	TRBJ1-5	TRBV6-5	.	TGTGCCAGCAGTTCCGACAGGTCCAATCAGCCCCAGCATTTT	CASSSDRSNQPQHF
.	TRBJ2-1	TRBV19	TRBD2	TGTGCCAGTAGGATTTCGCTAGCGGGAGGTGGCAATGAGCAGTTCTTC	CASRISLAGGGNEQFF
.	TRBJ2-1	TRBV7-9	TRBD1	TGTGCCAGCAGCTCAGGGACAGGGGTAAATGAGCAGTTCTTC	CASSSGTGVNEQFF
.	TRBJ2-1	TRBV29-1	TRBD2	TGCAGCGTGGGGGGGGGAGAATACAATGAGCAGTTCTTC	CSVGGGEYNEQFF
.	TRBJ2-7	TRBV27	.	TGTGCCAGCAGTTTTGGGGCGTCCTACGAGCAGTACTTC	CASSFGASYEQYF
.	TRBJ2-7	TRBV10-2	.	TGCGCCAGCAGTGAATACATCTCCTACGAGCAGTACTTC	CASSEYISYEQYF
.	TRBJ1-2	TRBV28	.	TGTGCCAGCAGTCCCCTCAGGGAAGACGGCTACACCTTC	CASSPLREDGYTF
.	TRBJ2-1	TRBV5-8	TRBD1	TGTGCCAGCAGCTTAGGACAGGGGTGGGGTGAGCAGTTCTTC	CASSLGQGWGEQFF
.	TRBJ2-3	TRBV18	TRBD2	TGTGCCAGCTCAGAGTCTAGCGGAATAAGCACAGATACGCAGTATTTT	CASSESSGISTDTQYF
.	TRBJ2-7	TRBV27	TRBD2	TGTGCCAGCAGTACCTTAGCGGGGCTGCCGAGCGAGCAGTACTTC	CASSTLAGLPSEQYF
.	TRBJ2-1	TRBV30	TRBD2	TGTGCCTGGAGTGACCCTAGCGGGAGTGACAATGAGCAGTTCTTC	CAWSDPSGSDNEQFF
.	TRBJ2-3	TRBV7-2	.	TGTGCCAGCAGCTTATCCTTTTATCGCACAGATACGCAGTATTTT	CASSLSFYRTDTQYF
once	TRBJ2-1	TRBV2	.	TGTGCCAGCCTCGAAAGGGGGTCTGAGCAGTTCTTC	CASLERGSEQFF
.	TRBJ1-1	TRBV7-8	TRBD1	TGTGCCAGCAGCTCGACAGGGACTGAAGCTTTCTTT	CASSSTGTEAFF
.	TRBJ2-3	TRBV30	TRBD2	TGTGCCTGGAGTGGAACACTAGCGGCGCAGTATTTT	CAWSGTLAAQYF
.	TRBJ2-1	TRBV5-1	TRBD2	TGCGCCAGCAGCCCGAGGGGACTAGCGGGGTCCTACAATGAGCAGTTCTTC	CASSPRGLAGSYNEQFF
.	TRBJ2-1	TRBV7-7	.	TGTGCTAGCAGCATTGCGGGGACAGTTAAGTTCAATGAGCAGTTCTTC	CASSIAGTVKFNEQFF